These T cell receptor beta chains were read from a single sample in a study of OX40 agonist ivuxolimab in advanced cancers. The protocol was immunoSEQ multiplex PCR, while the TCRdb copy is restricted to in-frame clones and leaves out a portion. The sample carries 65,000 to 95,000 clones, roughly 88% recorded once. Source: CD4+ or CD8+ T cells sorted from blood, taken in a trial of the OX40 agonist ivuxolimab. These receptor sequences come from an adult with an advanced solid tumor such as melanoma, head and neck, liver or kidney cancer. Both conserved end residues are part of each CDR3. The D gene is left open where the match is weak. Part of the rows lack a size; the others show once, few, many or a class for expanded clones.

>TRBD2|NA|TRBV5-1|TRBJ2-7
CASSWTGGREQYF
TGCGCCAGCAGCTGGACGGGGGGGAGAGAGCAGTACTTC
>TRBD2|NA|TRBV19|TRBJ2-5
CASSGSGSLGETQYF
TGTGCCAGTAGTGGTAGCGGGAGCCTCGGAGAGACCCAGTACTTC
>TRBD1|NA|TRBV19|TRBJ1-2
CASSGQGGGYTF
TGTGCCAGTAGCGGACAGGGTGGAGGCTACACCTTC
>TRBD1|NA|TRBV7-2|TRBJ1-4
CASSLVTGTAGEKLFF
TGTGCCAGCAGCCTCGTGACCGGGACAGCGGGGGAAAAACTGTTTTTT
>TRBD1|NA|TRBV7-3|TRBJ2-7
CASSSTGVYEQYF
TGTGCCAGCAGCTCGACAGGGGTCTACGAGCAGTACTTC
>NA|NA|TRBV7-9|TRBJ2-3
CASSSQGLLSTDTQYF
TGTGCCAGCAGTTCACAGGGACTTCTGAGCACAGATACGCAGTATTTT
>TRBD2|NA|TRBV11-3|TRBJ2-3
CASSYRSGSTDTQYF
TGTGCCAGCAGCTACCGTAGCGGGAGCACAGATACGCAGTATTTT
>NA|few|TRBV11-2|TRBJ2-5
CASSLVTGGLGTQYF
TGTGCCAGCAGCTTAGTGACAGGAGGTCTAGGGACCCAGTACTTC
>TRBD2|NA|TRBV7-7|TRBJ2-2
CASSRQRLAGGGTGELFF
TGTGCTAGCAGTCGTCAGAGACTAGCGGGAGGCGGCACCGGGGAGCTGTTTTTT
>TRBD1|NA|TRBV4-1|TRBJ1-5
CASSRTGGSNQPQHF
TGCGCCAGCAGCCGTACAGGGGGTAGCAATCAGCCCCAGCATTTT
>TRBD2|NA|TRBV5-1|TRBJ2-2
CASRPGLAGVGELFF
TGCGCCAGCAGACCGGGACTAGCGGGAGTCGGGGAGCTGTTTTTT
>NA|once|TRBV7-3|TRBJ1-4
CASSLTRDEKLFF
TGTGCCAGCAGCTTAACTAGGGATGAAAAACTGTTTTTT
>NA|NA|TRBV18|TRBJ2-7
CASSPRTGVGVYEQYF
TGTGCCAGCTCACCCAGAACTGGGGTAGGGGTTTACGAGCAGTACTTC
>TRBD1|NA|TRBV11-2|TRBJ2-7
CASSPLIPQGGVYEQYF
TGTGCCAGCAGCCCCCTGATCCCACAGGGGGGTGTCTACGAGCAGTACTTC
>TRBD2|once|TRBV2|TRBJ2-3
CASSERTRFNTDTQYF
TGTGCCAGCAGTGAACGGACTAGATTTAACACAGATACGCAGTATTTT
>NA|NA|TRBV30|TRBJ2-1
CAWSFNRGGEQFF
TGTGCCTGGAGTTTCAACAGGGGAGGTGAGCAGTTCTTC
>NA|NA|TRBV2|TRBJ1-4
CAKGVDHQLFF
TGTGCCAAAGGGGTCGACCATCAACTGTTTTTT
>TRBD1|NA|TRBV6-6|TRBJ1-2
CASKAVGQARGYGYTF
TGTGCCAGCAAAGCGGTGGGACAGGCTCGAGGCTATGGCTACACCTTC
>TRBD1|NA|TRBV7-9|TRBJ2-1
CASSPSTGSRFF
TGTGCCAGCAGCCCCTCGACAGGGTCGAGGTTCTTC
>TRBD1|NA|TRBV9|TRBJ2-5
CASSDDRGLETQYF
TGTGCCAGCAGCGATGACAGGGGGCTAGAGACCCAGTACTTC
>NA|NA|TRBV5-1|TRBJ2-3
CASSLAARSTDTQYF
TGCGCCAGCAGCTTGGCTGCCAGGAGCACAGATACGCAGTATTTT
>NA|NA|TRBV25-1|TRBJ1-3
CASSPREGYGNTIYF
TGTGCCAGCAGCCCCCGAGAGGGTTACGGAAACACCATATATTTT
>NA|NA|TRBV11-2|TRBJ2-7
CASSYLRYDEQYF
TGTGCCAGCAGCTACCTACGATATGACGAGCAGTACTTC
>NA|NA|TRBV19|TRBJ2-7
CATSGSYEQYF
TGTGCCACCTCCGGCTCCTACGAGCAGTACTTC
>NA|NA|TRBV23-1|TRBJ2-5
CASSQSGNQETQYF
TGCGCCAGCAGTCAATCGGGGAACCAAGAGACCCAGTACTTC
>NA|NA|TRBV7-6|TRBJ2-7
CASSLWGRSGEQYF
TGTGCCAGCAGCTTATGGGGGAGGTCCGGCGAGCAGTACTTC
>NA|few|TRBV30|TRBJ2-7
CAWVRDYEQYF
TGTGCATGGGTACGAGACTACGAGCAGTACTTC
>TRBD2|few|TRBV9|TRBJ2-2
CASSAGGLAGTGELFF
TGTGCCAGCAGCGCCGGGGGACTAGCGGGGACCGGGGAGCTGTTTTTT
>NA|NA|TRBV7-3|TRBJ1-5
CASSCAWAQHF
TGTGCCAGCAGCTGTGCGTGGGCCCAGCATTTT
>TRBD1|few|TRBV7-9|TRBJ2-2
CASTEASGGLLFTGELFF
TGTGCCAGCACCGAGGCATCAGGGGGCCTACTTTTCACCGGGGAGCTGTTTTTT
>TRBD1|once|TRBV27|TRBJ2-7
CASSYRDRAYEQYF
TGTGCCAGCAGTTACCGGGACAGGGCCTACGAGCAGTACTTC
>TRBD1|NA|TRBV4-2|TRBJ2-5
CASSRGQGKETQYF
TGTGCCAGCAGCCGGGGACAGGGGAAAGAGACCCAGTACTTC
>NA|NA|TRBV6-1|TRBJ1-1
CASFLLRLGFREAFF
TGTGCCAGCTTTCTCTTGCGGCTAGGGTTCCGTGAAGCTTTCTTT
>TRBD2|NA|TRBV5-1|TRBJ2-7
CASSLATSATQYEQYF
TGCGCCAGCAGCTTGGCCACTAGCGCTACCCAATACGAGCAGTACTTC
>NA|NA|TRBV12-5|TRBJ2-1
CASGFLILGFF
TGTGCTAGTGGTTTTCTGATCTTAGGGTTCTTC
>TRBD1|NA|TRBV19|TRBJ2-5
CASSIDLRATGLETQYF
TGTGCCAGTAGTATAGATCTCAGGGCGACAGGGTTGGAGACCCAGTACTTC
>NA|once|TRBV29-1|TRBJ1-2
CSVEADGSGVWDYGYTF
TGCAGCGTTGAAGCGGACGGGAGTGGGGTTTGGGACTATGGCTACACCTTC
>NA|NA|TRBV10-3|TRBJ2-3
CAISETNTQYF
TGTGCCATCAGTGAGACAAATACGCAGTATTTT
>TRBD2|few|TRBV19|TRBJ2-1
CASSTLAGGPYEQFF
TGTGCCAGTAGTACACTAGCGGGAGGGCCGTATGAGCAGTTCTTC
>TRBD1|NA|TRBV10-3|TRBJ1-2
CAIRPQGIFYGYTF
TGTGCCATCAGACCACAGGGGATATTCTATGGCTACACCTTC
>NA|NA|TRBV29-1|TRBJ2-5
CSAKRSAQETQYF
TGCAGCGCCAAGCGGAGCGCCCAAGAGACCCAGTACTTC
>NA|NA|TRBV10-3|TRBJ1-2
CATKPREQQDYGYTF
TGTGCCACTAAACCCCGGGAACAGCAGGATTATGGCTACACCTTC
>NA|NA|TRBV29-1|TRBJ1-2
CSVGSGQNYGYTF
TGCAGCGTTGGGTCGGGGCAGAACTATGGCTACACCTTC
>NA|NA|TRBV10-3|TRBJ1-3
CAMGTSFVSGNTIYF
TGTGCCATGGGGACTTCGTTCGTCTCTGGAAACACCATATATTTT
>NA|NA|TRBV19|TRBJ2-2
CASSITANTGELFF
TGTGCCAGTAGTATAACAGCGAACACCGGGGAGCTGTTTTTT
>NA|few|TRBV2|TRBJ2-1
CASFEADLYNEQFF
TGTGCCAGCTTCGAAGCGGACCTCTACAATGAGCAGTTCTTC
>NA|once|TRBV28|TRBJ1-1
CASSTTERRDTEAFF
TGTGCCAGCAGCACCACAGAGAGGAGGGACACTGAAGCTTTCTTT
>NA|NA|TRBV4-1|TRBJ1-5
CASSLTGSNQPQHF
TGCGCCAGCAGCCTGACAGGTAGCAATCAGCCCCAGCATTTT
>NA|NA|TRBV7-2|TRBJ2-5
CASSLGGIQETQYF
TGTGCCAGCAGCTTAGGAGGGATCCAAGAGACCCAGTACTTC
>TRBD2|NA|TRBV4-3|TRBJ2-2
CASSRGLAGGNTGELFF
TGCGCCAGCAGCCGAGGACTAGCGGGAGGTAACACCGGGGAGCTGTTTTTT
>NA|NA|TRBV19|TRBJ1-5
CASSIAGQFNQPQHF
TGTGCCAGTAGTATCGCAGGACAGTTCAATCAGCCCCAGCATTTT
>NA|once|TRBV29-1|TRBJ2-3
CSPEALTDTQYF
TGCAGCCCCGAGGCTCTCACAGATACGCAGTATTTT
>TRBD2|NA|TRBV14|TRBJ2-1
CATAHGSGTYNEQFF
TGTGCCACCGCGCACGGGAGCGGGACCTACAATGAGCAGTTCTTC
>TRBD2|NA|TRBV7-8|TRBJ2-1
CASSPPRAGVDEQFF
TGTGCCAGCAGCCCCCCCCGAGCGGGAGTAGATGAGCAGTTCTTC
>NA|once|TRBV18|TRBJ1-1
CASGAGGTEAFF
TGTGCCAGCGGGGCGGGGGGCACTGAAGCTTTCTTT